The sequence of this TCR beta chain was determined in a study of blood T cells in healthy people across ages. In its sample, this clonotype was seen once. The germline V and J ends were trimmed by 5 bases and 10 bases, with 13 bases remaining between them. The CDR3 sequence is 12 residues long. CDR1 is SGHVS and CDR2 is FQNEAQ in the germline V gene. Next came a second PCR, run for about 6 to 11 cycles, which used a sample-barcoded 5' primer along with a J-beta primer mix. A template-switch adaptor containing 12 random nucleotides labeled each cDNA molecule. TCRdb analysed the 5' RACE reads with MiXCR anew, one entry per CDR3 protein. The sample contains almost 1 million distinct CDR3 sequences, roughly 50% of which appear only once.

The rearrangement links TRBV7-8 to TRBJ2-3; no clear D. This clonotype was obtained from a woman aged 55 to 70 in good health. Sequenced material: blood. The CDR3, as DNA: TGTGCCAGCAGCGTCAATCCCCGGTCGCAGTATTTT. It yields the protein CASSVNPRSQYF.